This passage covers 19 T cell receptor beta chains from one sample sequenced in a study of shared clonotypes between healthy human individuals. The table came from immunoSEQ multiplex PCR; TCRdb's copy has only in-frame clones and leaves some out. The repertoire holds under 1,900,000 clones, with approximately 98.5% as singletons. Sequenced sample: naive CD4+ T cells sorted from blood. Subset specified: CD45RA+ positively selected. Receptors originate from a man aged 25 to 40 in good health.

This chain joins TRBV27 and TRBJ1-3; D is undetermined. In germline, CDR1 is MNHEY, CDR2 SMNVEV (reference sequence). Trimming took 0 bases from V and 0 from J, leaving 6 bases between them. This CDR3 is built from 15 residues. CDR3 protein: CASSLSFNSGNTIYF. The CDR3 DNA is TGTGCCAGCAGTTTATCGTTCAACTCTGGAAACACCATATATTTT.

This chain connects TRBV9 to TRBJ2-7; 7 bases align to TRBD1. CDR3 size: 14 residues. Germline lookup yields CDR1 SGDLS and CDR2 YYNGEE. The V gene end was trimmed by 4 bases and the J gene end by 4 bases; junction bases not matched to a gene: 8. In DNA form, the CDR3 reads TGTGCCAGCAGCCCCCAGGGACAGCTGTACGAGCAGTACTTC. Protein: CASSPQGQLYEQYF.

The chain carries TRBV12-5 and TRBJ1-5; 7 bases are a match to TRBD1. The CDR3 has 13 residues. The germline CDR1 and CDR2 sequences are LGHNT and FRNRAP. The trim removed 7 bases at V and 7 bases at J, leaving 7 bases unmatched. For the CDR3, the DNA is TGTGCTAGTGCCATCAACAGGGGCCAGCCCCAGCATTTT. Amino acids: CASAINRGQPQHF.

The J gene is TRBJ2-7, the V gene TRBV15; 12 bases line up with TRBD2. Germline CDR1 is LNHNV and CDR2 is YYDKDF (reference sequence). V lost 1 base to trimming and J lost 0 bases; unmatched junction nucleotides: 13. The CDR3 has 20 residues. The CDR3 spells CATSRGMRRTSGIFSYEQYF. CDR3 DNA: TGTGCCACCAGCAGAGGCATGAGAAGGACTAGCGGGATATTCTCCTACGAGCAGTACTTC.

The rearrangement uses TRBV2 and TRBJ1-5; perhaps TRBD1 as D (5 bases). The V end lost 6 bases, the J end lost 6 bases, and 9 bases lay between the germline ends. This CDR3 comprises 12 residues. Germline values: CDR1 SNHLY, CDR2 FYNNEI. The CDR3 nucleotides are TGTGCCAGCAGGGGACCGGGTCAGCCCCAGCATTTT. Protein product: CASRGPGQPQHF. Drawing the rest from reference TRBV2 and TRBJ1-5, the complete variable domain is EPEVTQTPSHQVTQMGQEVILRCVPISNHLYFYWYRQILGQKVEFLVSFYNNEISEKSEIFDDQFSVERPDGSNFTLKIRSTKLEDSAMYFCASRGPGQPQHFGDGTRLSIL.

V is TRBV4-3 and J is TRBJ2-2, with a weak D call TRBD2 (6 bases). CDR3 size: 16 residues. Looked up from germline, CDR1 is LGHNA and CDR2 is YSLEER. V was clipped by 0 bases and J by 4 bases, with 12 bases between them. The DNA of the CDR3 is TGCGCCAGCAGCCAAGATGGGGGGACCCGCACCGGGGAGCTGTTTTTT. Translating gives CASSQDGGTRTGELFF.

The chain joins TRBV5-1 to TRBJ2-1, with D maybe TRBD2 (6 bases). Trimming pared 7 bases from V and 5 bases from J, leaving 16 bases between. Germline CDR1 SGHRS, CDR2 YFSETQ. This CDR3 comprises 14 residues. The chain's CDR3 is CASFVGGRDNEQFF. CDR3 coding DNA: TGCGCCAGCTTCGTTGGAGGGCGCGACAATGAGCAGTTCTTC.

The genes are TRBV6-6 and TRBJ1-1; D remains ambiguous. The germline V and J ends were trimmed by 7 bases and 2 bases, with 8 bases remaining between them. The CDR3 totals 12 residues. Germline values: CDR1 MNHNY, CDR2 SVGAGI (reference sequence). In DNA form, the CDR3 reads TGTGCCAGCACTCGGTTTAACACTGAAGCTTTCTTT. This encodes CASTRFNTEAFF.

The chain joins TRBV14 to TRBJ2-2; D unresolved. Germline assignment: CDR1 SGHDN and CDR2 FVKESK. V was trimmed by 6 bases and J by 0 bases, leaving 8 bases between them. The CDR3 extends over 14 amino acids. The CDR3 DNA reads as TGTGCCAGCAGGACCGGAACGAACACCGGGGAGCTGTTTTTT. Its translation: CASRTGTNTGELFF.

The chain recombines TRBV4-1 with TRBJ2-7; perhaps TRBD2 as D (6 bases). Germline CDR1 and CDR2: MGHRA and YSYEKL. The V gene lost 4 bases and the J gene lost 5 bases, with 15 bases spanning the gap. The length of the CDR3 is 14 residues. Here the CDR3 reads CASSPPGEDDEQYF. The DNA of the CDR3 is TGCGCCAGCAGCCCTCCCGGGGAGGACGACGAGCAGTACTTC.

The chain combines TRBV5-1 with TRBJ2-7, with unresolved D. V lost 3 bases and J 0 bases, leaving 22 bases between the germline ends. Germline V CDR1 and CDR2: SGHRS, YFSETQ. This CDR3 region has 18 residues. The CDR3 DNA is TGCGCCAGCAGCTCAGATAGTTGGGAAAACAGTTACTCCTACGAGCAGTACTTC. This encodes CASSSDSWENSYSYEQYF.

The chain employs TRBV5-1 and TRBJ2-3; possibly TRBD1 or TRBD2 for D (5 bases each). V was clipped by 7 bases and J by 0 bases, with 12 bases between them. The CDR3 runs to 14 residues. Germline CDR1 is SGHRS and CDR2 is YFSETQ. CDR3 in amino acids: CASARDGSTDTQYF. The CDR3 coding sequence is TGCGCCAGCGCACGGGACGGAAGCACAGATACGCAGTATTTT.

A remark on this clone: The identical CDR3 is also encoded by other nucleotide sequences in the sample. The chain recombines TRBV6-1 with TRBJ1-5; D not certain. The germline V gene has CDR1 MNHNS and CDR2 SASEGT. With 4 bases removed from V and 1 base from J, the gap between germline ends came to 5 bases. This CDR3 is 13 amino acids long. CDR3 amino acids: CASSVDSNQPQHF. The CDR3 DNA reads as TGTGCCAGCAGTGTAGACAGCAATCAGCCCCAGCATTTT.

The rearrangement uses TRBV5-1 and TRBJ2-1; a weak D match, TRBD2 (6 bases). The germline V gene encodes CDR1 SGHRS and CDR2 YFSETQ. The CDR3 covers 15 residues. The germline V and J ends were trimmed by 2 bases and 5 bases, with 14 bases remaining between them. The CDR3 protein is CASSFLASLNNEQFF. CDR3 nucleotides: TGCGCCAGCAGCTTCCTAGCGTCATTGAACAATGAGCAGTTCTTC.

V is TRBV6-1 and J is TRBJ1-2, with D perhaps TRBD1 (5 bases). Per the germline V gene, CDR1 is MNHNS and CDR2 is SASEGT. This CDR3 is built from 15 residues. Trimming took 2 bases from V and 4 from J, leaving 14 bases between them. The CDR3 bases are TGTGCCAGCAGTGAATTTCGCCCGGACATCTATGGCTACACCTTC. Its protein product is CASSEFRPDIYGYTF.

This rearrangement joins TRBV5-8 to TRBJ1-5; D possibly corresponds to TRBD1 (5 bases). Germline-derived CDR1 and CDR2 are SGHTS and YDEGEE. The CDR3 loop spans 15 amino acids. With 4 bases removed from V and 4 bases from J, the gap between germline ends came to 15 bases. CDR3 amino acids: CASSVDPRGNQPQHF. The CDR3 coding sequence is TGTGCCAGCAGCGTGGACCCGAGGGGAAATCAGCCCCAGCATTTT.

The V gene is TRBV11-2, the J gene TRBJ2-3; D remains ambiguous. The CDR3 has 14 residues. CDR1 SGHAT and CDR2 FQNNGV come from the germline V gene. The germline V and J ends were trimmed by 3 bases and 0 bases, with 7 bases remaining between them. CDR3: CASSFGSSTDTQYF. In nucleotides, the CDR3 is TGTGCCAGCAGCTTCGGATCTAGCACAGATACGCAGTATTTT.

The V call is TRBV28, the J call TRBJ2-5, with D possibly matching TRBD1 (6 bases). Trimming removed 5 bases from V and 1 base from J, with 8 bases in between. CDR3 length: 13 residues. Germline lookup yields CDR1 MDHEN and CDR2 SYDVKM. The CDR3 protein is CASSDRFQETQYF. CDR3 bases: TGTGCCAGCAGTGACAGGTTCCAAGAGACCCAGTACTTC.

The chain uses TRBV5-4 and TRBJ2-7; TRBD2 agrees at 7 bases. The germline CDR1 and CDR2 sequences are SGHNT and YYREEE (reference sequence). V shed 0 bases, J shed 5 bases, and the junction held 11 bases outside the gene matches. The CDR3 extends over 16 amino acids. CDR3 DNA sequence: TGTGCCAGCAGCTTGGTCCCGGGAGGCCTTCGGAACGAGCAGTACTTC. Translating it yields CASSLVPGGLRNEQYF.